Below, 8 T cell receptor beta chains from the same sample are listed, as sequenced in a study of cytomegalovirus exposure and HLA in healthy donors. PCR involved 60 Vbeta and 13 Jbeta primers. TCRdb keeps only in-frame clones here, not all; method: immunoSEQ multiplex PCR. The sample consists of around 130,000 clones, about four fifths of them appearing once. The sequencing sample was made of PBMCs. These receptors were taken from a man aged 30 to 39 in good health and CMV-seronegative.

This chain links TRBV4-1 with TRBJ2-1; 10 nucleotides line up with TRBD2. Per the germline V gene, CDR1 is MGHRA and CDR2 is YSYEKL. The CDR3 spans 15 residues. J gave up 4 bases and V 3 bases, and 3 bases lay outside the gene matches. This chain's CDR3 is CASSQTSGSYNEQFF. CDR3 nucleotides: TGCGCCAGCAGCCAGACTAGCGGGTCATACAATGAGCAGTTCTTC.

V usage is TRBV5-4 and J usage is TRBJ1-4; a possible D gene is TRBD1 (5 bases). The CDR3 is made up of 15 amino acids. V lost 3 bases to trimming and J lost 0 bases, with 9 bases between them. Per germline, CDR1 SGHNT and CDR2 YYREEE (reference sequence). This CDR3 is CASSSDSSTNEKLFF. The CDR3 nucleotides are TGTGCCAGCAGCTCTGACAGTTCAACTAATGAAAAACTGTTTTTT.

CDR3 nucleotide sequence: TGTGCCAGCAGCTTAGCCGGGTTGGGCACAGATACGCAGTATTTT. This gives the protein CASSLAGLGTDTQYF. The J gene is TRBJ2-3, the V gene TRBV13; D is uncertain. From germline, CDR1 is PRHDT and CDR2 FYEKMQ (reference sequence). CDR3 size: 15 residues. V was shortened by 1 base and J by 1 base, with 9 bases between the two germline ends.

A word on this clone: One end of the junction does not line up with germline, which may come from a read error. V is TRBV7-7 and J is TRBJ2-5; 9 positions agree with TRBD1. The CDR3 contains 13 residues. Germline loops: CDR1 SSHAT, CDR2 FNYEAQ (reference sequence). This CDR3 is CASSGTGQETQYF. The CDR3 DNA follows: TGTGCTAGCAGCGGGACAGGGCAAGAGACCCAGTACTTC.

V gene TRBV5-1 combines with J gene TRBJ2-1, with 9 bases fitting TRBD1. Germline CDR1 is SGHRS and CDR2 is YFSETQ. The junction had 0 bases not matched to a gene; V was cut back by 0 bases and J by 8 bases. The CDR3 has 13 amino acids. The CDR3 sequence is CASSLGQGDEQFF. The DNA for the CDR3 is TGCGCCAGCAGCTTGGGACAGGGGGATGAGCAGTTCTTC.

This clone has a handful of counts. V usage is TRBV19 and J usage is TRBJ1-3; D unclear. The CDR3 is 13 residues long. Germline V gene lookup returns CDR1 LNHDA and CDR2 SQIVND (reference sequence). Trimming stripped 8 bases from V and 0 bases from J, with 8 bases between. For the CDR3, the DNA is TGTGCCAGTCAGTCATTCTCTGGAAACACCATATATTTT. Its translation is CASQSFSGNTIYF.

The V gene is TRBV5-1, the J gene TRBJ2-7; 8 nucleotides line up with TRBD1. From germline, CDR1 is SGHRS and CDR2 YFSETQ. After removal of 0 bases from V and 4 bases from J, the junction contained 6 bases not matched to a gene. The CDR3 runs to 15 residues. The CDR3 DNA sequence: TGCGCCAGCAGCTTGGGAGCAGGGGGCGTTTACGAGCAGTACTTC. Protein product: CASSLGAGGVYEQYF.

This CDR3 is CASSYGTGQGGYEQYF. Written as DNA, the CDR3 is TGTGCCAGCAGTTACGGAACGGGACAGGGCGGCTACGAGCAGTACTTC. The chain couples TRBV6-6 to TRBJ2-7; 9 nucleotides align to TRBD1. Germline V gene sequence: CDR1 MNHNY, CDR2 SVGAGI (reference sequence). CDR3 length: 16 residues. V lost 2 bases, J lost 3 bases, and 8 bases stayed unmatched.